The rows below give T cell receptor beta chains drawn from one sample of a study of CD8 T cells in ankylosing spondylitis. TCRdb passed the 5' RACE reads through MiXCR, listing each CDR3 protein once. This sample has more than 500,000 distinct CDR3 sequences, with roughly 5.3% found just once. The specimen sequenced was blood, either unsorted or a sorted T cell fraction (not recorded which). Receptors originate from a male donor with ankylosing spondylitis. Both conserved end residues are part of each CDR3. D genes are given only for firm matches. Size is stated for part of the rows, as once, few or many counts, or as a class when the clone is expanded.

v_gene	abundance	d_gene	len	j_gene	CDR3aa	CDR3nt
TRBV20-1	many	.	12	TRBJ2-7	CSALLRRGEQYF	TGCAGTGCTCTGCTGAGGCGAGGGGAGCAGTACTTC
TRBV12-3/TRBV12-4	many	.	11	TRBJ1-1	CASSLWVGAFF	TGTGCCAGCAGTTTATGGGTCGGGGCTTTCTTT
TRBV9	many	.	15	TRBJ2-5	CASSVAGGAVETQYF	TGTGCCAGCAGCGTAGCTGGGGGGGCCGTAGAGACCCAGTACTTC
TRBV5-1	many	.	17	TRBJ2-3	CASSPFGREYSTDTQYF	TGCGCCAGCAGCCCTTTCGGACGGGAGTATAGCACAGATACGCAGTATTTT
TRBV12-3/TRBV12-4	many	.	13	TRBJ2-3	CASSPLGTDTQYF	TGTGCCAGCAGCCCATTGGGCACAGATACGCAGTATTTT
TRBV6-1	many	.	15	TRBJ1-5	CASSEGAGWDQPQHF	TGTGCCAGCAGTGAAGGGGCAGGGTGGGATCAGCCCCAGCATTTT
TRBV7-6	few	.	14	TRBJ1-3	CASSLAQGLNTIYF	TGTGCCAGCAGCTTAGCGCAAGGGTTAAACACCATATATTTT
TRBV6-6	few	.	13	TRBJ2-1	CASSYRPYNEQFF	TGTGCCAGCAGTTACAGGCCGTACAATGAGCAGTTCTTC
TRBV6-1	.	TRBD1	15	TRBJ1-4	CASSLGQGRAEKLFF	TGTGCCAGCAGCCTTGGACAGGGGCGTGCTGAAAAACTGTTTTTT
TRBV20-1	many	TRBD2	16	TRBJ2-5	CSARAFAGGGWETQYF	TGCAGTGCTAGAGCGTTTGCGGGAGGGGGTTGGGAGACCCAGTACTTC
TRBV20-1	many	TRBD1	13	TRBJ2-3	CSAGTGGTDTQYF	TGCAGTGCTGGGACAGGAGGCACAGATACGCAGTATTTT
TRBV7-2	many	.	13	TRBJ1-5	CASSRQASQPQHF	TGTGCCAGCAGCCGACAGGCGAGTCAGCCCCAGCATTTT
TRBV7-2	many	TRBD1	14	TRBJ1-1	CASSLLTGFTEAFF	TGTGCCAGCAGCTTATTGACAGGGTTTACTGAAGCTTTCTTT
TRBV11-1	many	.	22	TRBJ2-1	CASSLAFGTLGGLGQGADEQFF	TGTGCCAGCAGCTTAGCTTTCGGGACACTAGGAGGACTGGGCCAAGGGGCCGATGAGCAGTTCTTC
TRBV6-2/TRBV6-3	few	.	16	TRBJ2-7	CASRARGMGAKNEQYF	TGTGCCAGCAGGGCCCGGGGGATGGGGGCGAAGAACGAGCAGTACTTC
TRBV7-8	many	TRBD2	15	TRBJ2-1	CASSPSGAFYNEQFF	TGTGCCAGCAGCCCTAGCGGGGCATTTTACAATGAGCAGTTCTTC
TRBV7-2	many	.	15	TRBJ2-5	CASSLEGMYQETQYF	TGTGCCAGCAGCTTAGAGGGCATGTACCAAGAGACCCAGTACTTC
TRBV5-5	.	TRBD1	14	TRBJ2-7	CASILGDSTYEQYF	TGTGCCAGCATCCTCGGGGACAGTACCTACGAGCAGTACTTC
TRBV10-3	many	TRBD1	17	TRBJ2-6	CAIKPGQGVGGANVLTF	TGTGCCATCAAACCGGGACAGGGAGTGGGGGGGGCCAACGTCCTGACTTTC
TRBV5-4	.	.	14	TRBJ2-5	CASSLPSVVETQYF	TGTGCCAGCAGCTTGCCTAGCGTAGTAGAGACCCAGTACTTC
TRBV29-1	many	TRBD1	18	TRBJ2-4	CSVEDGTEPLIAKNIQYF	TGCAGCGTTGAAGATGGGACAGAGCCTCTAATAGCCAAAAACATTCAGTACTTC
TRBV3-1	few	TRBD2	15	TRBJ2-5	CASSFSLAGGETQYF	TGTGCCAGCAGTTTTTCACTAGCGGGAGGCGAGACCCAGTACTTC
TRBV7-2	many	.	13	TRBJ2-7	CASSGGLTYEQYF	TGTGCCAGCAGCGGTGGACTAACCTACGAGCAGTACTTC
TRBV3-1	few	TRBD1	14	TRBJ1-4	CASSGTGNNEKLFF	TGTGCCAGCAGCGGGACAGGGAATAATGAAAAACTGTTTTTT
TRBV7-2	few	TRBD1	16	TRBJ2-5	CASSPGGQGYQETQYF	TGTGCCAGCAGCCCCGGGGGACAGGGGTATCAAGAGACCCAGTACTTC
TRBV20-1	many	.	14	TRBJ2-7	CSARDRRASHEQYF	TGCAGTGCTAGAGATCGGAGGGCCAGCCACGAGCAGTACTTC
TRBV7-9	many	TRBD1	15	TRBJ1-5	CASSLGAGGGQPQHF	TGTGCCAGCAGCTTAGGGGCAGGGGGTGGTCAGCCCCAGCATTTT
TRBV5-1	many	.	15	TRBJ2-3	CASSATGTYTDTQYF	TGCGCCAGCAGCGCCACCGGGACATACACAGATACGCAGTATTTT
TRBV20-1	many	TRBD2	16	TRBJ2-1	CSAEGTLAGGHNEQFF	TGCAGTGCTGAGGGGACACTAGCGGGGGGGCACAATGAGCAGTTCTTC
TRBV14	few	.	10	TRBJ2-7	CASSRFEQYF	TGTGCCAGCAGCCGGTTCGAGCAGTACTTC
TRBV4-2	many	.	13	TRBJ2-3	CASSQLRGDTQYF	TGTGCCAGCAGCCAACTACGAGGGGATACGCAGTATTTT
TRBV29-1	many	TRBD1	13	TRBJ2-7	CSVSGTGGYEQYF	TGCAGCGTTTCCGGGACAGGAGGCTACGAGCAGTACTTC
TRBV5-1	few	TRBD1	17	TRBJ2-2	CASSLVGTRQGGGELFF	TGCGCCAGCAGCTTGGTCGGGACACGACAGGGTGGCGGGGAGCTGTTTTTT
TRBV4-2	many	.	16	TRBJ1-2	CASSQVGRDSNYGYTF	TGTGCCAGCAGCCAAGTGGGCAGGGATAGTAACTATGGCTACACCTTC
TRBV12-3/TRBV12-4	many	TRBD1	12	TRBJ2-1	CASRQGANEQFF	TGTGCCAGCAGACAGGGGGCCAATGAGCAGTTCTTC
TRBV13	many	.	13	TRBJ2-1	CASSLGEAFGQFF	TGTGCCAGCAGCTTAGGGGAGGCTTTTGGGCAGTTCTTC
TRBV29-1	many	TRBD1	14	TRBJ2-5	CSAPDRGGQETQYF	TGCAGCGCCCCGGACAGGGGAGGGCAAGAGACCCAGTACTTC
TRBV20-1	few	.	16	TRBJ2-7	CSATALLGRDPYEQYF	TGCAGTGCTACGGCCCTCTTAGGGCGCGACCCCTACGAGCAGTACTTC
TRBV20-1	few	TRBD2	12	TRBJ2-4	CSAVRGVNIQYF	TGCAGTGCTGTCCGGGGGGTGAACATTCAGTACTTC
TRBV12-3/TRBV12-4	.	.	17	TRBJ2-2	CASSLALDSTNTGELFF	TGTGCCAGCAGTTTAGCGTTGGACAGTACGAACACCGGGGAGCTGTTTTTT
TRBV5-1	many	.	11	TRBJ2-5	CASSFGGSQYF	TGCGCCAGCAGCTTCGGAGGATCCCAGTACTTC
TRBV7-2	many	.	14	TRBJ1-2	CASSLLSGPGGYTF	TGTGCCAGCAGCCTCTTGTCGGGCCCCGGGGGCTACACCTTC
TRBV7-9	many	.	10	TRBJ2-1	CASSRGRTFF	TGTGCCAGCAGCCGGGGCCGGACGTTCTTC
TRBV29-1	.	.	11	TRBJ2-1	CSAPGYYEQFF	TGCAGCGCCCCAGGATATTATGAGCAGTTCTTC
TRBV5-1	many	.	15	TRBJ2-2	CASSLWGKATGELFF	TGCGCCAGCAGCTTGTGGGGGAAAGCGACCGGGGAGCTGTTTTTT
TRBV5-1	many	TRBD2	15	TRBJ2-1	CASRWLAGTYNEQFF	TGCGCCAGCAGGTGGCTAGCGGGGACCTACAATGAGCAGTTCTTC
TRBV5-1	many	.	17	TRBJ2-1	CASSFLAGASGRNEQFF	TGCGCCAGCAGCTTCCTCGCGGGGGCTAGCGGTCGGAATGAGCAGTTCTTC
TRBV7-2	few	.	14	TRBJ2-7	CASSFTRDTYEQYF	TGTGCCAGCAGCTTTACCCGGGACACCTACGAGCAGTACTTC
TRBV10-3	many	.	11	TRBJ2-1	CAISEAIQQFF	TGTGCCATCAGTGAGGCCATACAGCAGTTCTTC
TRBV20-1	many	.	17	TRBJ2-3	CSARGMGQGQRSDTQYF	TGCAGTGCTAGAGGGATGGGGCAGGGGCAAAGGTCAGATACGCAGTATTTT
TRBV12-3/TRBV12-4	many	TRBD1	16	TRBJ1-6	CASSLRDRSYNSPLHF	TGTGCCAGCAGTTTGAGGGACAGGTCCTATAATTCACCCCTCCACTTT
TRBV19	few	TRBD1	13	TRBJ1-1	CASRDRGSTEAFF	TGTGCCAGTCGGGACAGGGGAAGTACTGAAGCTTTCTTT
TRBV2	few	TRBD1	15	TRBJ2-7	CASSADRDAFYEQYF	TGTGCCAGCAGCGCGGACAGGGATGCCTTTTACGAGCAGTACTTC
TRBV6-1	many	.	16	TRBJ2-3	CASRGNGGGGTDTQYF	TGTGCCAGCAGGGGTAACGGGGGTGGGGGCACAGATACGCAGTATTTT
TRBV5-1	many	TRBD2	16	TRBJ2-1	CASSLAVAGWEIEQFF	TGCGCCAGCAGCTTGGCCGTAGCGGGGTGGGAAATTGAGCAGTTCTTC
TRBV28	few	TRBD2	14	TRBJ2-3	CASSSGTGTDTQYF	TGTGCCAGCAGTAGCGGGACGGGCACAGATACGCAGTATTTT
TRBV5-6	many	.	16	TRBJ2-1	CASSSGVKGRVGEQFF	TGTGCCAGCAGCTCAGGGGTCAAGGGGCGGGTCGGTGAGCAGTTCTTC